This TCR beta chain was obtained from a study of T cell responses to AZD1222 COVID-19 vaccine. Concerning this clone: Its antigen remains unidentified.

Trimming cost V 6 bases and J 3 bases, with 15 bases left between them. The CDR3 has 14 amino acids. Per the germline V gene, CDR1 is MNHEY and CDR2 is SMNVEV (reference sequence). The study's findings and limits: White British donors predominated, females outnumbered males, and clonal diversity was possibly underestimated.

The protocol was immunoSEQ multiplex PCR, while the TCRdb copy is restricted to in-frame clones and leaves out a portion. Here the sample spans 120,000 or so clones, over 80% being singletons. The sequence was collected from an adult in good health. Sample: peripheral blood, taken on day 0 of AZD1222 vaccination. The genes are TRBV27 and TRBJ2-7; D is uncertain. CDR3 DNA sequence: TGTGCCAGCAGGGGGAAGGCAGGCCACTACGAGCAGTACTTC. Amino acid sequence: CASRGKAGHYEQYF.